This TCR beta chain was observed in a study of tumor-infiltrating lymphocytes in primary liver carcinoma. CDR1 is MNHNS, CDR2 SASEGT, per germline. There are 16 residues in the CDR3. With respect to this clonotype: Its antigen is unidentified. A junction boundary mismatches the germline segment, possibly from a read error.

Study-level results: Tumor tissue displayed a significantly greater top-250-clone fraction than blood (p = 0.039). Presence in all five tumor regions was observed for only about 8-25% of top clones.

From 400 to 500 ng total RNA, TCR beta cDNA was generated with a primer in the constant region. Each TCR beta library was derived from three nested multiplex PCR rounds that employed slightly modified ARM-PCR. Running around 10 cycles apiece, the first two PCR rounds relied on TRBV1-TRBV30 forward primers together with a C-beta reverse primer. TCRdb re-analysed the multiplex PCR reads in MiXCR, keeping a single row per CDR3 protein. The sample lists some 180,000 distinct CDR3 sequences, approximately 80% occurring once. Extraction of RNA together with DNA used about 18-31 mg of unsorted bulk tissue.

The receptor was derived from a man aged 40-49 years with primary liver carcinoma and hepatitis B virus infection. The chain employs TRBV6-1 and TRBJ2-3, with 11 bases fitting TRBD2. The material sequenced was tumor tissue from primary liver carcinoma. CDR3: CASTEIAGGRTDTQSF. The CDR3 region has the DNA TGTGCCAGCACTGAAATAGCGGGAGGGAGGACAGATACTCAGAGTTTT.